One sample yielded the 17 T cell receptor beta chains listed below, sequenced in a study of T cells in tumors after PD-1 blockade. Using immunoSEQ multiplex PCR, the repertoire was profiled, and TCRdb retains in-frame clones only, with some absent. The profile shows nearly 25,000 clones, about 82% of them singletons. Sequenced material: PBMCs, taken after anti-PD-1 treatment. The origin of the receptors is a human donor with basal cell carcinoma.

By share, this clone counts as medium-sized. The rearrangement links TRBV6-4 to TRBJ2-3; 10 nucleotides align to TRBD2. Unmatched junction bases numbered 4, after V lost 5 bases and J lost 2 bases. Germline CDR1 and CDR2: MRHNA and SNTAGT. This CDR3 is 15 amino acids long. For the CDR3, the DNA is TGTGCCAGCAGTCTGAGCGGGGGGGCCACAGATACGCAGTATTTT. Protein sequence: CASSLSGGATDTQYF.

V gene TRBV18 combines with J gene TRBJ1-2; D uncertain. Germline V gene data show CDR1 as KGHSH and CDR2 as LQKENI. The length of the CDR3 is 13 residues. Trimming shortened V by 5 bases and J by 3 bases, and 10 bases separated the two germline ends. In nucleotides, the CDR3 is TGTGCCAGCTCAAAGGGCTCCGACTATGGCTACACCTTC. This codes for CASSKGSDYGYTF.

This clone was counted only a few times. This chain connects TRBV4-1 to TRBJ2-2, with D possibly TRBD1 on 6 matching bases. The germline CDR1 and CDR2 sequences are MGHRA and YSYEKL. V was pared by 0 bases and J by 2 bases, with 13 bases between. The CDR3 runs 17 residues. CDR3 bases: TGCGCCAGCAGCCAAGATGGGTCAGGGGCCAACACCGGGGAGCTGTTTTTT. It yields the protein CASSQDGSGANTGELFF.

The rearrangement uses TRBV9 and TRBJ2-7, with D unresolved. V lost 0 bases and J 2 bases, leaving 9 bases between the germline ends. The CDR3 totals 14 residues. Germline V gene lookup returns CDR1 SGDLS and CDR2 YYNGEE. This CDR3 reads CASSVGPEPYEQYF. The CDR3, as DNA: TGTGCCAGCAGCGTAGGTCCAGAGCCCTACGAGCAGTACTTC.

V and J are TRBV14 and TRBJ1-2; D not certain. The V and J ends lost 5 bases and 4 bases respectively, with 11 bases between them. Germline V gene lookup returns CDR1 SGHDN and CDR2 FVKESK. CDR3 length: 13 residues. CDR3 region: CASSGRTAYGYTF. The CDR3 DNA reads TGTGCCAGCAGCGGTCGCACGGCCTATGGCTACACCTTC.

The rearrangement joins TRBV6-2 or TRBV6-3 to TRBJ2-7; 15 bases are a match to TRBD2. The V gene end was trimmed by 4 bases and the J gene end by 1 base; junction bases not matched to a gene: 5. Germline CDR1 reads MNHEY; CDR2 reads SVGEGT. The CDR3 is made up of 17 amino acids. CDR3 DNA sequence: TGTGCCAGCAGTTTCGGGACTAGCGGGGGGCTTTCCTACGAGCAGTACTTC. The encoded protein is CASSFGTSGGLSYEQYF.

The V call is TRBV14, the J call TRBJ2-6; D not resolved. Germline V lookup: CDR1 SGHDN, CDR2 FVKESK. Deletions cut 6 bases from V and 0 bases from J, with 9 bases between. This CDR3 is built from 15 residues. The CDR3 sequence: CASSYSASGANVLTF. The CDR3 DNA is TGTGCCAGCAGTTACTCCGCCTCTGGGGCCAACGTCCTGACTTTC. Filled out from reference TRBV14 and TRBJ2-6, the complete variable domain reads EAGVTQFPSHSVIEKGQTVTLRCDPISGHDNLYWYRRVMGKEIKFLLHFVKESKQDESGMPNNRFLAERTGGTYSTLKVQPAELEDSGVYFCASSYSASGANVLTFGAGSRLTVL.

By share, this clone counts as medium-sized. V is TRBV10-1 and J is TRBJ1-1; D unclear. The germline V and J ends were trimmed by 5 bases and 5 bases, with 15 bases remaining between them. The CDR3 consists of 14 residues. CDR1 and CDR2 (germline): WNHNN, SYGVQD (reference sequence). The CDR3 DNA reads TGCGCCAGCAGTCCAGGTGGAATGGGTACTGAAGCTTTCTTT. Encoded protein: CASSPGGMGTEAFF.

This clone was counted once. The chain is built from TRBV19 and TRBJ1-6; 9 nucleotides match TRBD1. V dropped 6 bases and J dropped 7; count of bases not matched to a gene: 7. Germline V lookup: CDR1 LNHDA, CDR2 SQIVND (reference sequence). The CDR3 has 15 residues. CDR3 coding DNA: TGTGCCAGTAGGCCTACAGGGGGCAACAATTCACCCCTCCACTTT. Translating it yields CASRPTGGNNSPLHF. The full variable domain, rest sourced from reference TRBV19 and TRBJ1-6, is DGGITQSPKYLFRKEGQNVTLSCEQNLNHDAMYWYRQDPGQGLRLIYYSQIVNDFQKGDIAEGYSVSREKKESFPLTVTSAQKNPTAFYLCASRPTGGNNSPLHFGNGTRLTVT.

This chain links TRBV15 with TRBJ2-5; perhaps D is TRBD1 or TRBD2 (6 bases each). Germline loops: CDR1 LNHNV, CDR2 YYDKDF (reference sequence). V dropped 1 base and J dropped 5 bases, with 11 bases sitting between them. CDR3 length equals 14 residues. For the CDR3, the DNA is TGTGCCACCAGCAGAGGGGGGGCGGGGGAGACCCAGTACTTC. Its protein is CATSRGGAGETQYF.

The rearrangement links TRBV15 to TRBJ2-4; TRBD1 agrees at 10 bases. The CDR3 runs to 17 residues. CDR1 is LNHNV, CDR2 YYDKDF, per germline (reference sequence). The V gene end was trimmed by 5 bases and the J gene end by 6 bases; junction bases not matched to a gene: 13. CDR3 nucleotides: TGTGCCACCAGCCGCTTGGCGACAGGGGGCTTTGGAAACATTCAGTACTTC. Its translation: CATSRLATGGFGNIQYF. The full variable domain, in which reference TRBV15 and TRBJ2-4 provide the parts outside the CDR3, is DAMVIQNPRYQVTQFGKPVTLSCSQTLNHNVMYWYQQKSSQAPKLLFHYYDKDFNNEADTPDNFQSRRPNTSFCFLDIRSPGLGDTAMYLCATSRLATGGFGNIQYFGAGTRLSVL.

CDR3 amino acids: CSALGATEAFF. The DNA of the CDR3 is TGCAGTGCTCTGGGTGCCACTGAAGCTTTCTTT. The chain uses TRBV20-1 and TRBJ1-1; no definite D call. This CDR3 comprises 11 residues. Per the germline V gene, CDR1 is DFQATT and CDR2 is SNEGSKA (reference sequence). V was cut by 5 bases and J by 4 bases, with 8 bases left in between.

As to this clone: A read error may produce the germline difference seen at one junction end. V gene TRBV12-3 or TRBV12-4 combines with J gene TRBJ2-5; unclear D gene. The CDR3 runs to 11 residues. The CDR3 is CATSLRETQYF. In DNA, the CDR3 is TGTGCCACCAGTTTACGGGAGACCCAGTACTTC.

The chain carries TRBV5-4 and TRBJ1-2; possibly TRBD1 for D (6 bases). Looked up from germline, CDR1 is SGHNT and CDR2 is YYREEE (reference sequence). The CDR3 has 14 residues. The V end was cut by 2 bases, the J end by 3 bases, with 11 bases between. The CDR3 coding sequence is TGTGCCAGCAGCTTCCCAGGGGACGACTATGGCTACACCTTC. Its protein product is CASSFPGDDYGYTF.

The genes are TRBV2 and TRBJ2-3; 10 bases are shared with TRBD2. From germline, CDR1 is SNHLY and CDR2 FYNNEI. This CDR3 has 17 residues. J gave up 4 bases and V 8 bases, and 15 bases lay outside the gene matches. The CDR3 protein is CASRRGTVLAGSDTQYF. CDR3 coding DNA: TGTGCCAGCCGCCGAGGGACTGTACTAGCGGGATCAGATACGCAGTATTTT. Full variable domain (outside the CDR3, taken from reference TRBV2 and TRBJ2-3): EPEVTQTPSHQVTQMGQEVILRCVPISNHLYFYWYRQILGQKVEFLVSFYNNEISEKSEIFDDQFSVERPDGSNFTLKIRSTKLEDSAMYFCASRRGTVLAGSDTQYFGPGTRLTVL.

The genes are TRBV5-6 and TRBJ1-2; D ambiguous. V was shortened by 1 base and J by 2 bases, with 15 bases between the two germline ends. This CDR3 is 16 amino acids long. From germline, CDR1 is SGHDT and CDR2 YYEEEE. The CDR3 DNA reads TGTGCCAGCAGCTTGAGTCTGGCCGGAAGAAACTATGGCTACACCTTC. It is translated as CASSLSLAGRNYGYTF. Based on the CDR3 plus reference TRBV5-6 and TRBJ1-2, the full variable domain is DAGVTQSPTHLIKTRGQQVTLRCSPKSGHDTVSWYQQALGQGPQFIFQYYEEEERQRGNFPDRFSGHQFPNYSSELNVNALLLGDSALYLCASSLSLAGRNYGYTFGSGTRLTVV.

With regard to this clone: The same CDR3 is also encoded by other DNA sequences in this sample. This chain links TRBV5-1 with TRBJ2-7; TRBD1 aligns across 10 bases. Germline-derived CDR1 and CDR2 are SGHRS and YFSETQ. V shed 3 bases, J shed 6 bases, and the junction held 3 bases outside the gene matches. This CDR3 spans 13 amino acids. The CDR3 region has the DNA TGCGCCAGCAGCTGGGGACAGGGGACCGAGCAGTACTTC. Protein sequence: CASSWGQGTEQYF.